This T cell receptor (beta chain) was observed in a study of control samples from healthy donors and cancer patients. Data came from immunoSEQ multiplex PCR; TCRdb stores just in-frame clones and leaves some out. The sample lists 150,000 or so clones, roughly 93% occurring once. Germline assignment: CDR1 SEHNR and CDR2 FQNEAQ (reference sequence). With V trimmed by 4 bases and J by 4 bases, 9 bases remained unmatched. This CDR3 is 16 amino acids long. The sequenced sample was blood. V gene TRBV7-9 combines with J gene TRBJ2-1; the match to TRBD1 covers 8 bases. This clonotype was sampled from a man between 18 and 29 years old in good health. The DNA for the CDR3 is TGTGCCAGCAGCTCACCCGACAGGGGTTCTTACAATGAGCAGTTCTTC. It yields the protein CASSSPDRGSYNEQFF.